The clone carrying this T cell receptor (beta chain) was detected a few times. Its antigen is still unknown. Through a sample-barcoded 5' primer and a J-beta primer mix, a second PCR was run for about 6 to 12 cycles. TCRdb itself ran the 5' RACE reads through MiXCR, one entry per CDR3 protein. The table has 630,000 or so distinct CDR3 sequences, roughly 32% seen once. This record comes from a study of blood T cells in healthy people across ages. CDR1 and CDR2 (germline): MNHEY, SVGEGT. Deletions cut 3 bases from V and 4 bases from J, with 16 bases between. CDR3 length equals 15 residues. Each sample yielded at least 6 micrograms of PBMC total RNA. Study conclusions and caveats: Conclusively comparing naive with antigen-experienced cells was impossible with unsorted PBMCs. Roughly linearly, TCR beta diversity per million T cells fell as age increased.

The sample consisted of blood. V and J are TRBV6-2 or TRBV6-3 and TRBJ2-7; either TRBD1 or TRBD2 may supply D (5 bases each). The sequence was obtained from a woman older than 75 in good health. The CDR3 DNA reads as TGTGCCAGCAGTTATCAGGTTCTGAGGGGTTACGAGCAGTACTTC. This gives the protein CASSYQVLRGYEQYF.